This record looks at one TCR beta chain sequence and its context. The data were obtained in a study of blood T cell repertoires in COVID-19. Study-level information: The cDNA or gDNA used as material had been derived from T cells, B-cell-depleted T cells, or PBMCs.

The CDR3 runs to 15 residues. The J segment lost 6 bases and the V segment lost 3 bases, leaving 10 bases of the junction unmatched. Germline V gives CDR1 MDHEN, CDR2 SYDVKM. Using immunoSEQ multiplex PCR, the repertoire was profiled, and TCRdb retains in-frame clones only, with some absent. The table lists around 180,000 clones, 80% to 90% of them singletons. The rearrangement uses TRBV28 and TRBJ2-7, with 8 positions matching TRBD1. The TCR comes from a man aged 60-69 years with acute or convalescent COVID-19. Sequenced material: peripheral blood. CDR3 nucleotide sequence: TGTGCCAGCAGTTTGGGACAGGCCCGTTTTTCCGAGCAGTACTTC. Translated: CASSLGQARFSEQYF.